This TCR beta chain was found in a study of control samples from healthy donors and cancer patients. The CDR3 runs to 18 residues. As concerns this clone: Other DNA sequences in this specimen translate into the identical CDR3.

Sequencing was performed with immunoSEQ multiplex PCR; in TCRdb, only in-frame clones are kept and a portion is missing. The sample contains about 150,000 clones, over 85% of which appear only once. The clonotype originates from a man aged 18 to 29 in good health. The gene calls are TRBV21-1 and TRBJ1-4; TRBD1, the table's D call, lacks a check against the DNA. TRBV21-1 is an annotated pseudogene. Sequencing used blood. DNA of the CDR3: TGTGCCAGCAGCAAAGCGCGGCAGGGATTGGGGCCTAATGAAAAACTGTTTTTT. The encoded protein is CASSKARQGLGPNEKLFF.